This TCR beta chain was sequenced in a study of cytomegalovirus exposure and HLA in healthy donors. The study, taken as a whole, reports: A later analysis revealed that TCR association rates differed between HLA loci, peaking at DRB1 and bottoming out at HLA-C. Researchers reported that a few CMV-associated chains were confirmed in vitro as CMV antigen-specific. TRBV6-2, TRBV6-3 and some other V segments were excluded as indistinguishable. A reported reduction in N-insertions relative to the approximately 670-donor mean was seen in an Asian-associated ancestry cluster in a later analysis.

The PCR made use of 60 Vbeta and 13 Jbeta primers. The data were produced by immunoSEQ multiplex PCR, yet TCRdb's version contains in-frame clones alone and is incomplete. The table lists 150,000 to 200,000 clones, 65% to 90% of them singletons. Germline CDR1 and CDR2: SGHVS and FNYEAQ. Trimming shortened V by 5 bases and J by 7 bases, and 12 bases separated the two germline ends. The CDR3 has 12 residues. As regards this clone: Antigen specificity is unknown.

The chain couples TRBV7-6 to TRBJ2-7; D is uncertain. The source material was PBMCs. This clonotype was sampled from a woman younger than 30 in good health and CMV-seronegative. CDR3 amino acids: CASSPSMEEQYF. The CDR3 nucleotides read TGTGCCAGCAGCCCGAGTATGGAGGAGCAGTACTTC.